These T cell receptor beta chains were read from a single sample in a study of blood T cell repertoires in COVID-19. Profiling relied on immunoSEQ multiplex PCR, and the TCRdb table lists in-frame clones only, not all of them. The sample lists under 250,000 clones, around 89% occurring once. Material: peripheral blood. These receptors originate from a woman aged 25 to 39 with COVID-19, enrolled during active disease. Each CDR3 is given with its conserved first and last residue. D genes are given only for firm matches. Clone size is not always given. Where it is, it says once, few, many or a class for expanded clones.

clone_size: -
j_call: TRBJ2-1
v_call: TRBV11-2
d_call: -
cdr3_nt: TGTGCCAGCAGCCCATGGCGTGCGGTCAATGAGCAGTTCTTC
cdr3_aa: CASSPWRAVNEQFF

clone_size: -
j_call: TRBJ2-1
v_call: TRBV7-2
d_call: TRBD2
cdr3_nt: TGTGCCAGCAGCCCTGGGACTAGCGGAGAACAGCGGCAGTTCTTC
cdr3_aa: CASSPGTSGEQRQFF

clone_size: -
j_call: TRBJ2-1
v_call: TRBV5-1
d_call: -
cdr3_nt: TGCGCCAGCAACTCCTTCCCCGGGCAGGGCAATGAGCAGTTCTTC
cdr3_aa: CASNSFPGQGNEQFF

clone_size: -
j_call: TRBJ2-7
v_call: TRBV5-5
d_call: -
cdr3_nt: TGTGCCAGCAGCTTTGGGGAACCGACAGCCTATTACGAGCAGTACTTC
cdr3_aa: CASSFGEPTAYYEQYF

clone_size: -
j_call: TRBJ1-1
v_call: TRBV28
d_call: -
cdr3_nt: TGTGCCAGCACCCTTTCGAGGGCCTCCACTGAAGCTTTCTTT
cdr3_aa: CASTLSRASTEAFF

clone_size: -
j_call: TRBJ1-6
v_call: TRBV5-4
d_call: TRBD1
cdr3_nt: TGTGCCAGCAGCTCACGAACCGGGACAGGGGTTAATTCACCCCTCCACTTT
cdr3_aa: CASSSRTGTGVNSPLHF

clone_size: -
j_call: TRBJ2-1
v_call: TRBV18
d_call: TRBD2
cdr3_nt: TGTGCCAGCTCGTTCAATAGCGGGAGCCGATTCAATGAGCAGTTCTTC
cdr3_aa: CASSFNSGSRFNEQFF

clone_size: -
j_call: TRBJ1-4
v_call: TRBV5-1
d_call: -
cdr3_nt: TGCGCCAGCAGCTCCTCAGGGTTTGCAACTAATGAAAAACTGTTTTTT
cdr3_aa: CASSSSGFATNEKLFF

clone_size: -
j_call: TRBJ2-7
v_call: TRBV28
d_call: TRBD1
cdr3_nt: TGTGCCAGCAGTTTATTTATCGAGACAGGGGGCTACTACGAGCAGTACTTC
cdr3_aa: CASSLFIETGGYYEQYF

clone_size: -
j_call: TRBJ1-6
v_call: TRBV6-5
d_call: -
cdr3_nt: TGTGCCAGCAGTTGGGCCGAGAGTAATTCACCCCTCCACTTT
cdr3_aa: CASSWAESNSPLHF

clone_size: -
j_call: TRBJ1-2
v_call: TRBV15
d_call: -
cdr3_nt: TGTGCCACCAGCTTCCGTTGGGGAGGACAAGATGGCTACACCTTC
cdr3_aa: CATSFRWGGQDGYTF

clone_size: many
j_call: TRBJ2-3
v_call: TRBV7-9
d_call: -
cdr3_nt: TGTGCCAGCAGCTTAAGAGGGCCCTCTAGCACAGATACGCAGTATTTT
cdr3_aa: CASSLRGPSSTDTQYF

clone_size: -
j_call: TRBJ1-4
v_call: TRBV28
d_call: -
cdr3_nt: TGTGCCAGCAGTTTAGCCGCTCGGTGGGGTGGGAGTCTAGCTAATGAAAAACTGTTTTTT
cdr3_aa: CASSLAARWGGSLANEKLFF

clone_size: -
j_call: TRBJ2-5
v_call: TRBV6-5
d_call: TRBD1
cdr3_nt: TGTGCCAGCGACCGGAGACAGGGAAGACAAGAGACCCAGTACTTC
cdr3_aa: CASDRRQGRQETQYF

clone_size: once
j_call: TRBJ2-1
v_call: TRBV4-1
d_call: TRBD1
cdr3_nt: TGCGCCAGCAGCTCACAGGGGGCGGCATACAATGAGCAGTTCTTC
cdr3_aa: CASSSQGAAYNEQFF

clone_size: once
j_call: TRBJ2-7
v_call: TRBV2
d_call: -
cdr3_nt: TGTGCCAGCAGAGGAGGGGCCACCTACGAGCAGTACTTC
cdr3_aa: CASRGGATYEQYF

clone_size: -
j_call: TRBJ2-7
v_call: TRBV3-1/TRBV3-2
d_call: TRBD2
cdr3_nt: TGTGCCAGCAGCCACGGAACGACTAGCGGGGGAGCCGCCTACGAGCAGTACTTC
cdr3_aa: CASSHGTTSGGAAYEQYF

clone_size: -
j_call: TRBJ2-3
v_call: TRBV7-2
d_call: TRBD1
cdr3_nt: TGTGCCAGCAGCCTCGAGGGGGACAGAAGCACAGATACGCAGTATTTT
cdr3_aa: CASSLEGDRSTDTQYF

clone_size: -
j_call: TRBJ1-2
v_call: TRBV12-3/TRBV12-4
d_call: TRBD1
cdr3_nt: TGTGCCAGCAGTAGGGACAGCGATTATGGCTACACCTTC
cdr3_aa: CASSRDSDYGYTF

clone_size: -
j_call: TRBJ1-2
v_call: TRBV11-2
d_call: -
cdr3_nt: TGTGCCAGCAGGGGGCCCTCCCAGGGCAGAGGATATGGCTACACCTTC
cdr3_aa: CASRGPSQGRGYGYTF

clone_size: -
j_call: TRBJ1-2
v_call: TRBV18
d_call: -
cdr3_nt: TGTGCCAGCTCACCAGCAGACGGACAGCTAGGTGGCTACACCTTC
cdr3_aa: CASSPADGQLGGYTF

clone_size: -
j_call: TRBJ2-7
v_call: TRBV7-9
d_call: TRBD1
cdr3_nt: TGTGCCAGCAGCCCAACAGGAAGTCAGACAGGGTTAGGGTACTTC
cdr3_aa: CASSPTGSQTGLGYF

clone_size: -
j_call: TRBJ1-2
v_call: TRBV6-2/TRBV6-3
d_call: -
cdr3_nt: TGTGCCAGCAGTTATGGGGCAGGGTTCGTCTATGGCTACACCTTC
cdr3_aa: CASSYGAGFVYGYTF

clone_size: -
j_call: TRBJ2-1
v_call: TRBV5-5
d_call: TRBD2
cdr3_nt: TGTGCCAGCACGACCGGGACTAGCACGTTCGATGAGCAGTTCTTC
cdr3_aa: CASTTGTSTFDEQFF

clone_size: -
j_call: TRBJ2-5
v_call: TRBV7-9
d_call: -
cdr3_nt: TGTGCCAGCAGCCAATCACACGCACCGGAGACCCAGTACTTC
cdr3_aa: CASSQSHAPETQYF

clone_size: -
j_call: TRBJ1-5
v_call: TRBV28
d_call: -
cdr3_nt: TGTGCCAGCAGTTTGTGGCAGGGAAATCAGCCCCAGCATTTT
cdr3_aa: CASSLWQGNQPQHF

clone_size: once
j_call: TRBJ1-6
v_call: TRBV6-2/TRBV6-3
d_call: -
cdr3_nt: TGTGCCAGCAGCCTCGCCGGGACACCTTACCCTAATTCACCCCTCCACTTT
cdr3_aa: CASSLAGTPYPNSPLHF

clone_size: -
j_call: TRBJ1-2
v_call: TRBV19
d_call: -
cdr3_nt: TGTGCCAGTGGAGCCGGGACTGAAGGGGGCTACACCTTC
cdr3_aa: CASGAGTEGGYTF

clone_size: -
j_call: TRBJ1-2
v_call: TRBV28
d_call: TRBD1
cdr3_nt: TGTGCCAGCAGTCCGGGGGGACAGGGGGCAAGGTATGGCTACACCTTC
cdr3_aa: CASSPGGQGARYGYTF

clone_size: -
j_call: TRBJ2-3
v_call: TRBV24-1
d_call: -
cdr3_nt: TGTGCCACCAGTTGGGGGACTGCTCCTGCCGCAGATACGCAGTATTTT
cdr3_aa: CATSWGTAPAADTQYF

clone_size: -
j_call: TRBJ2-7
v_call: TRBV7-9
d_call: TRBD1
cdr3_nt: TGTGCCAGCACCAAAGACAGGGGGCTGTACGAGCAGTACTTC
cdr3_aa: CASTKDRGLYEQYF

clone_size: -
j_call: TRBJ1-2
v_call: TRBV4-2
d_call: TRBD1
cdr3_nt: TGTGCCAGCAGCCCAGGACACCAGGGGGGCTATGGCTACACCTTC
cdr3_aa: CASSPGHQGGYGYTF

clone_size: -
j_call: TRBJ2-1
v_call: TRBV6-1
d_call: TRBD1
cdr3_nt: TGTGCCACCCTTTTGGGACAGGGGCACAATGAGCAGTTCTTC
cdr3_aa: CATLLGQGHNEQFF

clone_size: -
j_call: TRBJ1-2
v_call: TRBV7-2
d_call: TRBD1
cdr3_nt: TGTGCCAGCAGCCCAGGGGGAAAACAGGGCCCCTGGTATGGCTACACCTTC
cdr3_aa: CASSPGGKQGPWYGYTF

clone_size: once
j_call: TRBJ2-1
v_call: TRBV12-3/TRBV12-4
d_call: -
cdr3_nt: TGTGCCAGCAGTTTGAGGTACAATGAGCAGTTCTTC
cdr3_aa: CASSLRYNEQFF

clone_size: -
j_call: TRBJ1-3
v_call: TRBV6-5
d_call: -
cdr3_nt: TGTGCCAGCAGCCCCGCATACTTCGGAAACACCATATATTTT
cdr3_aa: CASSPAYFGNTIYF

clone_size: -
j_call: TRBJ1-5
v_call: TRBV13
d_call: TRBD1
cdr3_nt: TGTGCCAGCAGCCCAGGACAGGGCGGCAATCAGCCCCAGCATTTT
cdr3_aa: CASSPGQGGNQPQHF

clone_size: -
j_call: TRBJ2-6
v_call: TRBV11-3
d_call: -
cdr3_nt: TGTGCCAGCAGCTTAAGTGGGCAGGGGTTCGCTGGGGCCAACGTCCTGACTTTC
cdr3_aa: CASSLSGQGFAGANVLTF

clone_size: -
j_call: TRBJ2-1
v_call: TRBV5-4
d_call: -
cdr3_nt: TGTGCCAGCAGCTGGACTACCCAGGGTGGTGAGCAGTTCTTC
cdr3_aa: CASSWTTQGGEQFF

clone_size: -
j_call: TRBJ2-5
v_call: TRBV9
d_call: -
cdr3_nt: TGTGCCAGCACCCGTACCCAGGGCCAGGGTGGGCGAGAGACCCAGTACTTC
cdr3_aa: CASTRTQGQGGRETQYF

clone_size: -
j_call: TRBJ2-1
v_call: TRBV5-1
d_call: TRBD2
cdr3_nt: TGCGCCAGCAGCTTGGGGCTAGCGGTTTCCTACAATGAGCAGTTCTTC
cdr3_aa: CASSLGLAVSYNEQFF

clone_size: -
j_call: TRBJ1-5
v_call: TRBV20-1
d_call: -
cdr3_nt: TGCAGTGCTAGTCTTCGGAGCAATCAGCCCCAGCATTTT
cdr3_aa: CSASLRSNQPQHF

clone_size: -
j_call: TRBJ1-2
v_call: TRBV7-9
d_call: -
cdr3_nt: TGTGCCAGCAGCCACGCCCACAGGGCCAACTATGGCTACACCTTC
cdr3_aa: CASSHAHRANYGYTF

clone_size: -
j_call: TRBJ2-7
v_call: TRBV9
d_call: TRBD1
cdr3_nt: TGTGCCAGCAGCTTCCGGGACAGAGGCTACGAGCAGTACTTC
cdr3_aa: CASSFRDRGYEQYF

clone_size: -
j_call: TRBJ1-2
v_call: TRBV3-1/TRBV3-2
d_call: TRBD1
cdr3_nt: TGTGCCAGCAGAGATAAGTCAACAGGGGGAATAGATGGCTACACCTTC
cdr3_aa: CASRDKSTGGIDGYTF

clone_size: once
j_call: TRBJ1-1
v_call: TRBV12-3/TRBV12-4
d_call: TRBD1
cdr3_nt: TGTGCCAGCCAACAGGGGCCGGGCACTGAAGCTTTCTTT
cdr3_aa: CASQQGPGTEAFF

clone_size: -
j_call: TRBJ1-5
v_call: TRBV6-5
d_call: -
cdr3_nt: TGTGCCAGCAGACAGTCTAGCAATCAGCCCCAGCATTTT
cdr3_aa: CASRQSSNQPQHF

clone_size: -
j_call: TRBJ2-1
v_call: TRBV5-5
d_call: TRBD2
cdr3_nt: TGTGCCAGCAGCTTACGGGGGGAGCACAATGAGCAGTTCTTC
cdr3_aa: CASSLRGEHNEQFF

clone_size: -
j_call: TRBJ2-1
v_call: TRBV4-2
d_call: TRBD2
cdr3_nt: TGTGCCAGCAGCCAAGACGGGAGGGCAATACCCTCCTACAATGAGCAGTTCTTC
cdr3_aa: CASSQDGRAIPSYNEQFF

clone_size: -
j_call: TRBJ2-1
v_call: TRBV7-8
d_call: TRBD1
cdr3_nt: TGTGCCAGCAGCGCGAACCCGGGACAGGGGAACAATGAGCAGTTCTTC
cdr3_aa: CASSANPGQGNNEQFF

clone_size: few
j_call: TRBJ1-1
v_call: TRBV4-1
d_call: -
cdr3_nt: TGCGCCAGCAGCCAAGTTGGTCTCTTCCGGGGGAACACTGAAGCTTTCTTT
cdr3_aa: CASSQVGLFRGNTEAFF

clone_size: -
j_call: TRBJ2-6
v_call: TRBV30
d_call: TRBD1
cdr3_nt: TGTGCCTGGTGGACAGGGAGCGGGGCCAACGTCCTGACTTTC
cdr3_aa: CAWWTGSGANVLTF

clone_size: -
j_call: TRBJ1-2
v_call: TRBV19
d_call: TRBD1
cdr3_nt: TGTGCCAGTATAGGGGACAGGCAACGAGCTAACTATGGCTACACCTTC
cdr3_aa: CASIGDRQRANYGYTF

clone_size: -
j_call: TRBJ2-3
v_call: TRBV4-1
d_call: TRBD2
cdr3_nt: TGCGCCAGCAGCCAAGACCAGCGGGGGGCCGGGGGCACAGATACGCAGTATTTT
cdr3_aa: CASSQDQRGAGGTDTQYF

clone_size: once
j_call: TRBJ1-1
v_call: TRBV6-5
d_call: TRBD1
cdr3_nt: TGTGCCAGCAGGCGACAGGGGGCTCCGAACACTGAAGCTTTCTTT
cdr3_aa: CASRRQGAPNTEAFF

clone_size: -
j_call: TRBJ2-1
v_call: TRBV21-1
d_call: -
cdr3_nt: TGTGCCAGCAGCAAAAAACGGGGAGGAAGGGTCTATGAGCAGTTCTTC
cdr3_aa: CASSKKRGGRVYEQFF

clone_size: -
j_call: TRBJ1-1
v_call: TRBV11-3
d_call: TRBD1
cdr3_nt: TGTGCCAGCAGCCCCTGGACAGGGGGGAACACTGAAGCTTTCTTT
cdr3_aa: CASSPWTGGNTEAFF

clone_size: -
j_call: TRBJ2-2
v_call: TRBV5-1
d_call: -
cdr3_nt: TGCGCCAGCAGCTTGGGGCAGGGCGAGGCCGGGGAGCTGTTTTTT
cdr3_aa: CASSLGQGEAGELFF

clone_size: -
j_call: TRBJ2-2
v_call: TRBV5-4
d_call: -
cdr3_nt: TGTGCCAGCACTATCACGAACACCGGGGAGCTGTTTTTT
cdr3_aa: CASTITNTGELFF